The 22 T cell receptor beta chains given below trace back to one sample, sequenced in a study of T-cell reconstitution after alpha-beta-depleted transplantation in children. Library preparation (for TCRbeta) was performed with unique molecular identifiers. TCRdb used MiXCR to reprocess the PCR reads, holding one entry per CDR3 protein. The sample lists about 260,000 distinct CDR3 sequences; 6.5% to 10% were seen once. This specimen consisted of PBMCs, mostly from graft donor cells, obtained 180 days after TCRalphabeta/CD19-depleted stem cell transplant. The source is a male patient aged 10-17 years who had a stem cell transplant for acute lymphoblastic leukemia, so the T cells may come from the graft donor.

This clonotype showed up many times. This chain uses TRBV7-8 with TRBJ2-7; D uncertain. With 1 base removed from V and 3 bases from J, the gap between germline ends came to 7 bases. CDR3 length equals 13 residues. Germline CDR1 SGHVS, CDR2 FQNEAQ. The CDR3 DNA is TGTGCCAGCAGCTTAGAGGCCCTCTACGAGCAGTACTTC. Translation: CASSLEALYEQYF.

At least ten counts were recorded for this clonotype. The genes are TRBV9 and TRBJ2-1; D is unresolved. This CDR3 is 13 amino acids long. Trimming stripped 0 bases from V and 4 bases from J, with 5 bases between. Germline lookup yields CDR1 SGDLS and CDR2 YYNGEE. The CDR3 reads CASSVGQYNEQFF. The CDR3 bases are TGTGCCAGCAGCGTAGGGCAGTACAATGAGCAGTTCTTC.

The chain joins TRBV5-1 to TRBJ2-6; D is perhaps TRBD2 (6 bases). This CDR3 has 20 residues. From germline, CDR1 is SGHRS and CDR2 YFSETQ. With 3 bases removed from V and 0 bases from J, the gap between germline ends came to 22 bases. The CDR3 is CASSSTVLWGVPSGANVLTF. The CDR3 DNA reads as TGCGCCAGCAGCTCCACAGTGCTGTGGGGGGTTCCCTCTGGGGCCAACGTCCTGACTTTC.

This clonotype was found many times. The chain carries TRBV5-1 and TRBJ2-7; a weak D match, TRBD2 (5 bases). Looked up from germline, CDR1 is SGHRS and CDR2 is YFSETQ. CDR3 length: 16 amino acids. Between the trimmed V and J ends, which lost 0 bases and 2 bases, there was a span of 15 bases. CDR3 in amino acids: CASSLAPVASAYEQYF. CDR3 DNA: TGCGCCAGCAGCTTGGCCCCAGTAGCGTCGGCCTACGAGCAGTACTTC. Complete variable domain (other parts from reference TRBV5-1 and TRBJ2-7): KAGVTQTPRYLIKTRGQQVTLSCSPISGHRSVSWYQQTPGQGLQFLFEYFSETQRNKGNFPGRFSGRQFSNSRSEMNVSTLELGDSALYLCASSLAPVASAYEQYFGPGTRLTVT.

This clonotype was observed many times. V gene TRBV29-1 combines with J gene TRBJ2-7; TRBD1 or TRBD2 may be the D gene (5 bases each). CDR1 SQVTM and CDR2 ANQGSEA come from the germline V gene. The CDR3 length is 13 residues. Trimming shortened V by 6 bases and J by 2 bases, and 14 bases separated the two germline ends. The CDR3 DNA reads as TGCAGCGTGGGATCAGGGACGGCCTACGAGCAGTACTTC. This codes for CSVGSGTAYEQYF.

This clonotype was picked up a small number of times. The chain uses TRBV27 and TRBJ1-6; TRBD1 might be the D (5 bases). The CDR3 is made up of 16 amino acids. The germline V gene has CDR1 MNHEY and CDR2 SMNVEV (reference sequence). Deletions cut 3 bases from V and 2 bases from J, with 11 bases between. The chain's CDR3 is CASSFRGEPYNSPLHF. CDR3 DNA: TGTGCCAGCAGTTTCCGGGGGGAGCCCTATAATTCACCCCTCCACTTT.

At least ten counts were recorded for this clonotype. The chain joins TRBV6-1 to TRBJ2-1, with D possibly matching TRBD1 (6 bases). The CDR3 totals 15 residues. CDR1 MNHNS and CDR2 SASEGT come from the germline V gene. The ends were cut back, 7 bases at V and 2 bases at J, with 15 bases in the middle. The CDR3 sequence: CASTQGGYPYNEQFF. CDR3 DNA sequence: TGTGCCAGCACCCAAGGGGGTTATCCCTACAATGAGCAGTTCTTC.

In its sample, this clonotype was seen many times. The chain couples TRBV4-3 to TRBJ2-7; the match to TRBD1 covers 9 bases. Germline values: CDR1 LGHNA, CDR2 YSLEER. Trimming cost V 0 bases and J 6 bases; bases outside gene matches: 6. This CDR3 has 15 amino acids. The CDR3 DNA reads TGCGCCAGCAGCCAAGATAGGCGGGGACAGGGCGAGCAGTACTTC. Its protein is CASSQDRRGQGEQYF.

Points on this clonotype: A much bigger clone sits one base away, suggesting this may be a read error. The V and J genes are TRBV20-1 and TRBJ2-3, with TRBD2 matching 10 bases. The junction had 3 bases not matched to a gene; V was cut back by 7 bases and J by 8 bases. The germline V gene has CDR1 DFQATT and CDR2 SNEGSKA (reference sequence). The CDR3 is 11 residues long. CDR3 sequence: CSEIAGGTQYF. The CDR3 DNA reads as TGCAGTGAAATAGCGGGAGGTACGCAGTATTTT.

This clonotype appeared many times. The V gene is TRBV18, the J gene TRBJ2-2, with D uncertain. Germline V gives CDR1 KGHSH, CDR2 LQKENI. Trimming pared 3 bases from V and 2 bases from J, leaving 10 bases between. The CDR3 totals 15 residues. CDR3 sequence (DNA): TGTGCCAGCTCACCCCAGCGAACCAACACCGGGGAGCTGTTTTTT. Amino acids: CASSPQRTNTGELFF.

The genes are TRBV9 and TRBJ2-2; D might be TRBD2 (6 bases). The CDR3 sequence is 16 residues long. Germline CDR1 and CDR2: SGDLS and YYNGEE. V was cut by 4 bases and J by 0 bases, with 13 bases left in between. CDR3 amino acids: CASSFGTYANTGELFF. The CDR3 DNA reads TGTGCCAGCAGCTTCGGGACTTACGCGAACACCGGGGAGCTGTTTTTT.

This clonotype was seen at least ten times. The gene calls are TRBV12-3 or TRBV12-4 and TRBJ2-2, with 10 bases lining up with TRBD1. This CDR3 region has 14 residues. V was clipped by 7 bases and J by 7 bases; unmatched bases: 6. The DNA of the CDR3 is TGTGCCAGCACCCGGACAGGGGGTATCGGGGAGCTGTTTTTT. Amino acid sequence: CASTRTGGIGELFF.

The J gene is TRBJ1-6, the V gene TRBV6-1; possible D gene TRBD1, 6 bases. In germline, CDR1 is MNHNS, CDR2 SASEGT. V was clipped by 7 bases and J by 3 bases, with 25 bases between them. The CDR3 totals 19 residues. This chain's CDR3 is CASKDRRQGQVRYNSPLHF. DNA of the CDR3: TGTGCCAGCAAAGACAGGCGACAAGGCCAAGTCCGCTATAATTCACCCCTCCACTTT.

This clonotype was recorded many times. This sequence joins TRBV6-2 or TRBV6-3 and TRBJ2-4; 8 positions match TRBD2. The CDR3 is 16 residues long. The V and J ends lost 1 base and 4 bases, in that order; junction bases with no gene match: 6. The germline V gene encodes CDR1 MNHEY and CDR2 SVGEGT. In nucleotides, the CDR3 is TGTGCCAGCAGTTACTTGGGGACTAGAGGGAAAAACATTCAGTACTTC. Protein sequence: CASSYLGTRGKNIQYF.

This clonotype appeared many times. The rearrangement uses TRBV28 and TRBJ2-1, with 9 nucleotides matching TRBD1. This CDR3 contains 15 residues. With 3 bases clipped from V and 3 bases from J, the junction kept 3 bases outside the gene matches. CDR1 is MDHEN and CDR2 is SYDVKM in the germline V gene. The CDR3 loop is CASSFRDRDYNEQFF. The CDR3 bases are TGTGCCAGCAGTTTCCGGGACAGGGACTACAATGAGCAGTTCTTC.

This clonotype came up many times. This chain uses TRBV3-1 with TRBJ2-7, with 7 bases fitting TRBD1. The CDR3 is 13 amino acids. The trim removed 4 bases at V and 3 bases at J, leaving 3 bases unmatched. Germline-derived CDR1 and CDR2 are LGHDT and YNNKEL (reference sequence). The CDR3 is CASSPGTDYEQYF. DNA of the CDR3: TGTGCCAGCAGCCCTGGGACAGACTACGAGCAGTACTTC.

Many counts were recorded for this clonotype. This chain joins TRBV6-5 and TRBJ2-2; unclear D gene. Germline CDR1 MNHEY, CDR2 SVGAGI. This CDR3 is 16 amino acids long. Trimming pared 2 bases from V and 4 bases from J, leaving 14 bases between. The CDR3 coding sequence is TGTGCCAGCAGTTACGAAAGGGTTGTTAGCACCGGGGAGCTGTTTTTT. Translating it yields CASSYERVVSTGELFF.

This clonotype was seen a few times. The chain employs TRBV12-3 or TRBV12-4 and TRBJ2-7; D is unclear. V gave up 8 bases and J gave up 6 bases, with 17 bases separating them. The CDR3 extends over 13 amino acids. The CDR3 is CASHTSGSAEQYF. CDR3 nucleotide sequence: TGTGCCAGCCATACCTCGGGTTCGGCCGAGCAGTACTTC.

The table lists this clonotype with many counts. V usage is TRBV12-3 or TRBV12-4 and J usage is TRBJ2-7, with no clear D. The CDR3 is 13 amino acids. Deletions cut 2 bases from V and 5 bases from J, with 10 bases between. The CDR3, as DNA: TGTGCCAGCAGTTTAAGGGTCCGGAACGAGCAGTACTTC. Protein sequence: CASSLRVRNEQYF.

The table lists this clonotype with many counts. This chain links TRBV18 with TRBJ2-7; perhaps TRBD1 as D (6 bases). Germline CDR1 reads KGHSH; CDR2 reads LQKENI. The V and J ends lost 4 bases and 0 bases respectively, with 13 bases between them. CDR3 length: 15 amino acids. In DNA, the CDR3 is TGTGCCAGCTCACTACTACAGGGTTACTCCTACGAGCAGTACTTC. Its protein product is CASSLLQGYSYEQYF. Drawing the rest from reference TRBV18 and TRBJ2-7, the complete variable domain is NAGVMQNPRHLVRRRGQEARLRCSPMKGHSHVYWYRQLPEEGLKFMVYLQKENIIDESGMPKERFSAEFPKEGPSILRIQQVVRGDSAAYFCASSLLQGYSYEQYFGPGTRLTVT.

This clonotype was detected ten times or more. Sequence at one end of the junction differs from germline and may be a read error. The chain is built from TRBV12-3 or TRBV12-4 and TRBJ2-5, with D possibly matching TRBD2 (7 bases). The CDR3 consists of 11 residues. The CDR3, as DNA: TGTGCCAGCAGTTTGGGGGGGCCCTTGGACTTC. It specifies CASSLGGPLDF.

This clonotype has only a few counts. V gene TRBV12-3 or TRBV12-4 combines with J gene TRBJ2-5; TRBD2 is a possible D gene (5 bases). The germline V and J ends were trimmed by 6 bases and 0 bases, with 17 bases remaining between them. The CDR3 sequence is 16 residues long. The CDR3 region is CASSPSSVGYQETQYF. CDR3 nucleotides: TGTGCCAGCAGCCCGAGTAGCGTGGGGTACCAAGAGACCCAGTACTTC.